This T cell receptor (beta chain) was sequenced in a study of response to subunit inactivated influenza vaccine (dated by TCRdb to the late 2010s). About the study as a whole: The study used deep quantitative T cell receptor repertoire profiling to track responses to a trivalent subunit inactivated influenza vaccine.

CDR1 and CDR2 are drawn from the germline V gene: MNHEY, SVGEGT. The cysteine opens and the phenylalanine closes a CDR3 of 16 amino acids. Of all the DNA, just the CDR3 is kept, 48 bases in frame from base 1. The trim is 7 bases for V and 6 bases for J, with a gap of 21 bases between the germline ends. Turning to this clonotype: What this receptor recognizes is not known. No base qualities exist here, and no much larger clone lies one base off it.

Libraries were constructed by RT-PCR. Instrument used: Illumina HiSeq 2500. The public reads were reprocessed in TCRdb via fastp at Q25 and MiXCR, keeping in-frame beta chains. Each entry merges the rows of one CDR3 protein and shows their most common DNA and genes. The sample yields some 640,000 distinct CDR3 sequences; around 14% were counted once. The ten largest clonotypes hold approximately 6.5% of the sample. The research as a whole found: According to the authors, only a limited number of new T cells may be recruited by each seasonal influenza vaccination.

The receptor was isolated from a man aged 45-65 years who received an inactivated influenza vaccine. Donor details come from another sample of the same person, matched by shared clones. The source material was PBMCs from blood, sampled 14 to 15 days before vaccination. The sequence is built from TRBV6-2 or TRBV6-3 and TRBJ2-2; the D gene remains uncertain. In nucleotides, the sequence is TGTGCCAGCACCTTAGATGGGGTACAACAAGCCGGGGAGCTGTTTTTT. Its protein product is CASTLDGVQQAGELFF.